The next 29 T cell receptor beta chains were all read from a single sample in a study of T cell repertoires in cytomegalovirus infection. What these receptors recognize is not known. Each CDR3 protein gets one entry after TCRdb re-called the reads with MiXCR. The sample holds 40,000 to 50,000 distinct CDR3 sequences; 20% to 25% are singletons and the top ten take roughly 20%. Sequencing used PBMCs, sequenced either directly or after in vitro stimulation (not recorded which). These receptors were taken from a human donor in good health (CMV status not recorded). Some clones in this sample may be carry-over from other donors' samples.

This sequence joins TRBV10-3 and TRBJ2-7; D possibly uses TRBD1 or TRBD2 (5 bases each). This CDR3 spans 16 amino acids. Germline CDR1 reads ENHRY; CDR2 reads SYGVKD. Trimming shortened V by 0 bases and J by 4 bases, and 16 bases separated the two germline ends. CDR3 coding DNA: TGTGCCATCAGTGAGTCTGGGAGTAGGGGTACGTACGAGCAGTACTTC. The encoded protein is CAISESGSRGTYEQYF.

This clonotype came up many times. V gene TRBV4-1 combines with J gene TRBJ2-1, with 12 bases identical to TRBD2. The V gene end was trimmed by 3 bases and the J gene end by 5 bases; junction bases not matched to a gene: 5. This CDR3 region has 16 residues. CDR1 is MGHRA, CDR2 YSYEKL, per germline. This CDR3 reads CASSQISSGRDNEQFF. The CDR3 bases are TGCGCCAGCAGCCAGATCTCTAGCGGGAGGGACAATGAGCAGTTCTTC.

CDR3 sequence: CASSQGQGRSPLHF. The CDR3 DNA follows: TGTGCCAGCTCCCAGGGACAGGGTCGCTCACCCCTCCACTTT. The J gene is TRBJ1-6, the V gene TRBV18; 9 bases align to TRBD1. This CDR3 spans 14 amino acids. Germline CDR1 and CDR2: KGHSH and LQKENI. V lost 6 bases to trimming and J lost 10 bases; unmatched junction nucleotides: 7. The full variable domain, with the rest looked up from reference TRBV18 and TRBJ1-6, is NAGVMQNPRHLVRRRGQEARLRCSPMKGHSHVYWYRQLPEEGLKFMVYLQKENIIDESGMPKERFSAEFPKEGPSILRIQQVVRGDSAAYFCASSQGQGRSPLHFGNGTRLTVT.

At least ten counts were recorded for this clonotype. The chain carries TRBV7-2 and TRBJ1-2; weak D call: TRBD1 (5 bases). The length of the CDR3 is 16 residues. V lost 4 bases and J lost 4, with 19 bases in between. Germline CDR1 and CDR2: SGHTA and FQGNSA. CDR3 sequence (DNA): TGTGCCAGCAGCTCCAATCCGGGACGATGGGCCTATGGCTACACCTTC. Translated: CASSSNPGRWAYGYTF.

This clonotype appeared many times. The chain joins TRBV7-2 to TRBJ2-5, with 8 bases matching TRBD1. This CDR3 is built from 14 residues. Trimming cost V 5 bases and J 2 bases; bases outside gene matches: 4. Germline V CDR1 and CDR2: SGHTA, FQGNSA. CDR3 sequence (DNA): TGTGCCAGCAGCGCCGGGGACAGGCAAGAGACCCAGTACTTC. Its protein is CASSAGDRQETQYF.

The chain couples TRBV19 to TRBJ1-5; 7 nucleotides line up with TRBD1. Germline V lookup: CDR1 LNHDA, CDR2 SQIVND (reference sequence). V shed 5 bases, J shed 12 bases, and the junction held 13 bases outside the gene matches. This CDR3 contains 14 residues. The CDR3 nucleotides are TGTGCCAGTAGTCCAGGACAGGCCCCATCGCTCCAGCATTTT. This translates into CASSPGQAPSLQHF.

This clonotype was observed many times. V usage is TRBV7-2 and J usage is TRBJ2-1, with 10 bases fitting TRBD2. After removal of 1 base from V and 7 bases from J, the junction contained 4 bases not matched to a gene. Germline loops: CDR1 SGHTA, CDR2 FQGNSA. The CDR3 runs to 15 residues. The CDR3 loop reads CASSLGSGGTNEQFF. CDR3 sequence (DNA): TGTGCCAGCAGCTTAGGTAGCGGGGGGACGAATGAGCAGTTCTTC.

This clonotype has only a few counts. V is TRBV19 and J is TRBJ2-1; 7 bases align to TRBD2. V dropped 7 bases and J dropped 4; count of bases not matched to a gene: 7. The CDR3 is made up of 14 amino acids. Germline-derived CDR1 and CDR2 are LNHDA and SQIVND (reference sequence). DNA of the CDR3: TGTGCCAGTATGGGCGGGACTACTTACAATGAGCAGTTCTTC. It is translated as CASMGGTTYNEQFF.

This chain links TRBV2 with TRBJ1-1; maybe TRBD1 (5 bases). Germline V gene lookup returns CDR1 SNHLY and CDR2 FYNNEI. This CDR3 is 14 amino acids long. V dropped 5 bases and J dropped 3 bases, with 13 bases sitting between them. The CDR3 spells CASSSRAGDTEAFF. The CDR3 DNA sequence: TGTGCCAGCAGTTCCAGGGCTGGGGACACTGAAGCTTTCTTT. The full variable domain, completed using reference TRBV2 and TRBJ1-1, is EPEVTQTPSHQVTQMGQEVILRCVPISNHLYFYWYRQILGQKVEFLVSFYNNEISEKSEIFDDQFSVERPDGSNFTLKIRSTKLEDSAMYFCASSSRAGDTEAFFGQGTRLTVV.

This clonotype was counted a few times. For the CDR3, the DNA is TGTGCCAGCAGCTTTGGACGGGGGGCGAAAATCACAGATACGCAGTATTTT. It codes for CASSFGRGAKITDTQYF. This chain connects TRBV5-4 to TRBJ2-3, with D perhaps matching TRBD2 (7 bases). The CDR3 length is 17 residues. CDR1 SGHNT and CDR2 YYREEE come from the germline V gene (reference sequence). V was clipped by 2 bases and J by 2 bases, with 18 bases between them.

Here the CDR3 reads CASSYGRAYGYTF. CDR3 nucleotide sequence: TGTGCCAGCAGTTACGGCAGGGCCTATGGCTACACCTTC. This chain uses TRBV6-6 with TRBJ1-2; TRBD1 is a possible D gene (5 bases). Trimming cost V 2 bases and J 4 bases, with 8 bases left between them. CDR3 length: 13 amino acids. CDR1 is MNHNY and CDR2 is SVGAGI in the germline V gene (reference sequence).

A few counts support this clonotype. V usage is TRBV4-1 and J usage is TRBJ2-2; D remains ambiguous. Deletions cut 1 base from V and 5 bases from J, with 17 bases between. The germline CDR1 and CDR2 sequences are MGHRA and YSYEKL. This CDR3 region has 17 residues. The CDR3 is CASSQVNLVVLTGELFF. CDR3 in DNA: TGCGCCAGCAGCCAAGTCAATCTAGTGGTTTTGACCGGGGAGCTGTTTTTT.

This clonotype was observed a few times. The chain carries TRBV7-2 and TRBJ2-7; D is ambiguous. V was pared by 5 bases and J by 2 bases, with 7 bases between. The germline gives CDR1 SGHTA, CDR2 FQGNSA. This CDR3 has 12 amino acids. The CDR3 is CASSNPPYEQYF. In DNA, the CDR3 is TGTGCCAGCAGCAATCCCCCCTACGAGCAGTACTTC.

The DNA for the CDR3 is TGTGCCACGCGTCCTACCCGGGGCACAGATACGCAGTATTTT. This codes for CATRPTRGTDTQYF. The chain has TRBV15 and TRBJ2-3; D not resolved. Trimming left V 9 bases short and J 1 base short, with 14 bases between. The CDR3 is made up of 14 amino acids. CDR1 LNHNV and CDR2 YYDKDF come from the germline V gene (reference sequence).

The CDR3 region is CASSRSGWGGRASYEQYF. For the CDR3, the DNA is TGTGCCAGTAGTAGATCTGGATGGGGCGGGAGAGCGTCCTACGAGCAGTACTTC. The chain links TRBV19 to TRBJ2-7; TRBD2 matches 7 bases. Germline V gives CDR1 LNHDA, CDR2 SQIVND (reference sequence). CDR3 length equals 18 residues. The trim removed 4 bases at V and 1 base at J, leaving 16 bases unmatched.

This clonotype appeared many times. V gene TRBV7-2 combines with J gene TRBJ2-1, with 11 nucleotides matching TRBD2. From germline, CDR1 is SGHTA and CDR2 FQGNSA. V lost 4 bases to trimming and J lost 7 bases; unmatched junction nucleotides: 6. The CDR3 is 15 residues long. This CDR3 reads CASSSTSGSGNEQFF. CDR3 bases: TGTGCCAGCAGCTCTACTAGCGGGAGTGGTAATGAGCAGTTCTTC.

The chain uses TRBV4-1 and TRBJ2-1; 13 bases are shared with TRBD2. Trimming at V came to 3 bases and at J to 7 bases, leaving 6 bases not matched to a gene. CDR1 is MGHRA and CDR2 is YSYEKL in the germline V gene. There are 16 residues in the CDR3. The CDR3 nucleotides read TGCGCCAGCAGCCACTCGGGACTAGCGGGACCTAATGAGCAGTTCTTC. Translating gives CASSHSGLAGPNEQFF.

This clonotype turned up a few times. V is TRBV18 and J is TRBJ2-3, with unresolved D. Trimming removed 6 bases at V and 11 bases at J, with 12 bases between. There are 11 residues in the CDR3. Germline CDR1 reads KGHSH; CDR2 reads LQKENI. The CDR3 nucleotides are TGTGCCAGCTCTTTAGAGAGACTGCAGTATTTT. Translation: CASSLERLQYF.

Comment on this clonotype: Compared with germline, one end of the junction differs, possibly owing to a read error. V and J are TRBV7-2 and TRBJ1-5; D possibly corresponds to TRBD1 (5 bases). This CDR3 spans 15 amino acids. In germline, CDR1 is SGHTA, CDR2 FQGNSA. The CDR3 loop reads CVSSARGTHNQPQHF. DNA for the CDR3: TGTGTCAGCAGCGCGCGGGGGACTCACAATCAGCCCCAGCATTTT.

This clonotype has at least ten counts. The rearrangement uses TRBV2 and TRBJ2-4; the match to TRBD1 covers 8 bases. Germline values: CDR1 SNHLY, CDR2 FYNNEI. This CDR3 spans 14 amino acids. The V and J ends lost 6 bases and 6 bases, in that order; junction bases with no gene match: 7. The CDR3: CASRDRTGRNIQYF. The CDR3 DNA sequence: TGTGCCAGCAGGGACCGGACAGGGAGAAACATTCAGTACTTC.

This clonotype was recorded at least ten times. The V gene is TRBV6-5, the J gene TRBJ2-7; D is undetermined. Germline V CDR1 and CDR2: MNHEY, SVGAGI. The CDR3 totals 13 residues. Trimming shortened V by 0 bases and J by 3 bases, and 6 bases separated the two germline ends. DNA of the CDR3: TGTGCCAGCAGTTACTCCGGTGTCTACGAGCAGTACTTC. Residues: CASSYSGVYEQYF.

In this sample, this clonotype turned up many times. CDR3 in amino acids: CASSPEQDSPLHF. The CDR3 region has the DNA TGTGCCAGCTCACCTGAACAGGATTCACCCCTCCACTTT. J is TRBJ1-6 and V is TRBV18; the D gene is possibly TRBD1 (5 bases). CDR1 KGHSH and CDR2 LQKENI come from the germline V gene. This CDR3 is 13 amino acids long. The germline V and J ends were trimmed by 3 bases and 8 bases, with 8 bases remaining between them.

The chain links TRBV4-1 to TRBJ2-5; D unresolved. Germline CDR1 is MGHRA and CDR2 is YSYEKL. This CDR3 contains 19 residues. V lost 0 bases, J lost 2 bases, and 22 bases lay in between. The CDR3 reads CASSQEFEHAPLVQETQYF. DNA for the CDR3: TGCGCCAGCAGCCAAGAATTCGAGCATGCACCCCTAGTACAAGAGACCCAGTACTTC.

This clonotype was counted at least ten times. The chain employs TRBV28 and TRBJ2-7, with 16 bases identical to TRBD2. With V trimmed by 3 bases and J by 3 bases, 5 bases remained unmatched. This CDR3 is built from 17 residues. Germline CDR1 is MDHEN and CDR2 is SYDVKM. The CDR3 nucleotides read TGTGCCAGCAGTTTCCTCGGGACTAGCGGGGGGGGCTACGAGCAGTACTTC. It is translated as CASSFLGTSGGGYEQYF.

This clonotype was seen only a few times. The chain links TRBV11-1 to TRBJ2-1; 7 nucleotides match TRBD1. Losses at the gene ends were 4 bases for V and 1 base for J; bases not matched to a gene: 4. CDR3 length: 15 amino acids. From germline, CDR1 is SGHAT and CDR2 FQDESV (reference sequence). CDR3 in amino acids: CASSYNRGSYNEQFF. CDR3 nucleotides: TGTGCCAGCAGCTATAACAGGGGATCCTACAATGAGCAGTTCTTC.

The sample holds many counts of this clonotype. The chain carries TRBV6-7 and TRBJ2-7; TRBD1 agrees at 8 bases. TRBV6-7 falls under the ORF class, with uncertain function. After removal of 4 bases from V and 2 bases from J, the junction contained 13 bases not matched to a gene. This CDR3 comprises 17 residues. This CDR3 is CASSFRWVDRGPYEQYF. CDR3 coding DNA: TGTGCCAGCAGTTTCCGTTGGGTCGACAGGGGCCCCTACGAGCAGTACTTC.

This clonotype was counted at least ten times. The chain links TRBV7-8 to TRBJ1-1; 7 bases match TRBD1. V lost 3 bases and J lost 1; bases outside the gene matches: 2. Germline loops: CDR1 SGHVS, CDR2 FQNEAQ. The length of the CDR3 is 14 residues. CDR3 protein: CASSFQGGNTEAFF. The CDR3 coding sequence is TGTGCCAGCAGCTTCCAGGGGGGGAACACTGAAGCTTTCTTT.

This clonotype was observed at least ten times. The chain employs TRBV5-7 and TRBJ2-1; D uncertain. TRBV5-7 is given ORF status, its function remaining uncertain. V lost 0 bases and J 7 bases, leaving 23 bases between the germline ends. The CDR3 is 18 residues long. CDR3: CASSLAKVARQRDNEQFF. DNA for the CDR3: TGTGCCAGCAGCTTGGCCAAAGTCGCGAGACAACGAGATAATGAGCAGTTCTTC.

In this sample, this clonotype turned up many times. The chain carries TRBV7-2 and TRBJ2-4; D is unclear. V lost 1 base to trimming and J lost 5 bases, with 9 bases between them. The CDR3 loop spans 14 amino acids. Germline CDR1 SGHTA, CDR2 FQGNSA. CDR3: CASSLEYTQNIQYF. The CDR3 DNA reads TGTGCCAGCAGCTTAGAATATACCCAAAACATTCAGTACTTC.